This T cell receptor beta chain was obtained from a study of T cell repertoires in cytomegalovirus infection. Overall study: Evidence of both CMV infection and a matching HLA type came from public TCR beta signatures.

With regard to this clonotype: No antigen is known for it.

TCRdb re-analysed the reads in MiXCR, keeping a single row per CDR3 protein. Here the sample spans 370,000 or so distinct CDR3 sequences, roughly 34% being singletons. This CDR3 spans 14 amino acids. Trimming took 3 bases from V and 7 from J, leaving 13 bases between them. CDR1 is SGDLS and CDR2 is YYNGEE in the germline V gene. General study results and limits: Totalled public TCR beta family frequency picked out people who carried CMV plus the relevant HLA.

Material: cultured PBMCs, obtained from culture after CMV antigen stimulation. The chain joins TRBV9 to TRBJ1-4; possible D gene TRBD1, 5 bases. The sequence was obtained from a human donor in good health (CMV status not recorded). Some clones in this sample may be carry-over from other donors' samples. The CDR3 is CASSGGARGEKLFF. CDR3 DNA: TGTGCCAGCAGCGGCGGGGCGCGGGGTGAAAAACTGTTTTTT.